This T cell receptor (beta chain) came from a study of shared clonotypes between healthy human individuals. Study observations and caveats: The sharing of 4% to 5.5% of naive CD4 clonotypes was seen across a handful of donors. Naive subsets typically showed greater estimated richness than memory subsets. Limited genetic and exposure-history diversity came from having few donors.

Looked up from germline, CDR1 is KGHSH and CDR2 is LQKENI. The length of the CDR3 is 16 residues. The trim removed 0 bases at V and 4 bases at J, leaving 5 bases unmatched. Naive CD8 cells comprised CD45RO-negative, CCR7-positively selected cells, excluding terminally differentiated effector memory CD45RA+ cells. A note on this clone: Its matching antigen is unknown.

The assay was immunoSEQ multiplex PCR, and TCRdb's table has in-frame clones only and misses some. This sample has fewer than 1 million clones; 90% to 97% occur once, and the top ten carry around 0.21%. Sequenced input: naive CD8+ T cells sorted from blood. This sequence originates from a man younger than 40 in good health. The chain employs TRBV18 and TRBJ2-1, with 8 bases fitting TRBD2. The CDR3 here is CASSPPSSGVYNEQFF. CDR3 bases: TGTGCCAGCTCACCACCAAGTAGCGGGGTATACAATGAGCAGTTCTTC. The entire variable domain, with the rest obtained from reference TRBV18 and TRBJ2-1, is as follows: NAGVMQNPRHLVRRRGQEARLRCSPMKGHSHVYWYRQLPEEGLKFMVYLQKENIIDESGMPKERFSAEFPKEGPSILRIQQVVRGDSAAYFCASSPPSSGVYNEQFFGPGTRLTVL.